These 21 T cell receptor beta chains share one sample of origin, sequenced in a study of control samples from healthy donors and cancer patients. The data were produced by immunoSEQ multiplex PCR, yet TCRdb's version contains in-frame clones alone and is incomplete. The sample records over 90,000 clones, 92% being singletons. Sequenced material: blood. These receptor sequences come from a young woman in good health.

V is TRBV6-4 and J is TRBJ2-3; 10 bases agree with TRBD1. Germline CDR1 and CDR2: MRHNA and SNTAGT. Trimming removed 0 bases from V and 5 bases from J; junction bases left unmatched: 5. This CDR3 comprises 16 residues. The CDR3 region is CASSDSRTGGVDTQYF. The CDR3 nucleotides read TGTGCCAGCAGTGACTCGAGGACAGGGGGGGTAGATACGCAGTATTTT.

The chain combines TRBV3-1 (or the pseudogene TRBV3-2) with TRBJ2-5; TRBD2 aligns across 9 bases. V was pared by 8 bases and J by 1 base, with 5 bases of the junction left unmatched. Looked up from germline, CDR1 is LGHDT and CDR2 is YNNKEL (reference sequence). This CDR3 has 14 amino acids. CDR3 sequence reads: CASSASGTQETQYF. CDR3 nucleotide sequence: TGTGCCAGCTCCGCTAGCGGGACCCAAGAGACCCAGTACTTC.

CDR3 residues: CASIKEREGLNEQFF. The CDR3 bases are TGTGCCAGCATCAAAGAGCGGGAGGGCCTAAATGAGCAGTTCTTC. V usage is TRBV7-9 and J usage is TRBJ2-1, with TRBD2 identical over 10 bases. The CDR3 runs to 15 residues. The V gene's germline CDR1 is SEHNR and CDR2 FQNEAQ (reference sequence). J was trimmed by 7 bases and V by 7 bases; bases with no gene match: 10.

The gene calls are TRBV10-1 and TRBJ2-5; D may be TRBD1 or TRBD2 (5 bases each). Trimming took off 4 bases at V and 5 bases at J, with 11 bases between the two ends. Germline V lookup: CDR1 WNHNN, CDR2 SYGVQD (reference sequence). This CDR3 contains 13 residues. The CDR3 nucleotides read TGCGCCAGCAGTGTGAGGGGCGAGGAGACCCAGTACTTC. As protein: CASSVRGEETQYF.

The chain links TRBV7-3 to TRBJ1-1, with D possibly TRBD1 on 6 matching bases. The ends were cut back, 2 bases at V and 5 bases at J, with 9 bases in the middle. Germline V lookup: CDR1 SGHTA, CDR2 FQGTGA. The CDR3 extends over 13 amino acids. The CDR3 loop is CASSLGGSTEAFF. CDR3 nucleotide sequence: TGTGCCAGCAGCTTAGGGGGCAGTACTGAAGCTTTCTTT.

The genes are TRBV30 and TRBJ2-2; 8 bases map to TRBD1. CDR1 and CDR2 (germline): GTSNPN, SVGIG (reference sequence). Trimming took 3 bases from V and 7 from J; bases not matched to a gene: 4. The CDR3 spans 13 residues. The CDR3: CAWSRGRGGELFF. The CDR3 DNA is TGTGCCTGGAGCAGGGGGCGCGGCGGGGAGCTGTTTTTT.

The rearrangement uses TRBV29-1 and TRBJ2-3; 12 nucleotides align to TRBD2. After removal of 7 bases from V and 1 base from J, the junction contained 15 bases not matched to a gene. The CDR3 consists of 18 residues. Germline V gene sequence: CDR1 SQVTM, CDR2 ANQGSEA. Written as DNA, the CDR3 is TGCAGCGCAACTGGAACTAGCGGGAGGCAGTTGGGCACAGATACGCAGTATTTT. Protein: CSATGTSGRQLGTDTQYF.

The genes are TRBV5-1 and TRBJ2-3; 9 bases line up with TRBD2. V was pared by 4 bases and J by 0 bases, with 3 bases of the junction left unmatched. The CDR3 contains 15 residues. Germline V gene data show CDR1 as SGHRS and CDR2 as YFSETQ. The CDR3, as DNA: TGCGCCAGCAGCCCGGGACTAGCCAGCACAGATACGCAGTATTTT. Amino acids: CASSPGLASTDTQYF.

V and J are TRBV11-3 and TRBJ2-6; D is possibly TRBD1 (5 bases). The CDR3 has 17 residues. V gave up 0 bases and J gave up 2 bases, with 11 bases separating them. Germline CDR1 and CDR2: SGHNT and YENEEA. The CDR3 region has the DNA TGTGCCAGCAGCTTAGATAGTGCAGGGACTGGGGCCAACGTCCTGACTTTC. This translates into CASSLDSAGTGANVLTF.

This clone came up a few times. The J gene is TRBJ2-5, the V gene TRBV9, with 7 bases matching TRBD2. V trimming: 2 bases; J trimming: 1 base; junction bases outside the gene matches: 5. CDR1 is SGDLS and CDR2 is YYNGEE in the germline V gene. This CDR3 is built from 15 residues. CDR3 in DNA: TGTGCCAGCAGCGTCAGAAGCGGGGCCCAAGAGACCCAGTACTTC. Translated: CASSVRSGAQETQYF.

The rearrangement uses TRBV19 and TRBJ1-3, with a possible D match to TRBD1 (5 bases). Germline CDR1 LNHDA, CDR2 SQIVND (reference sequence). The germline V and J ends were trimmed by 8 bases and 7 bases, with 6 bases remaining between them. The CDR3 is 10 amino acids. The CDR3: CASRGNTIYF. The DNA of the CDR3 is TGTGCCAGTCGGGGGAACACCATATATTTT.

V and J are TRBV5-4 and TRBJ1-1, with 9 bases identical to TRBD1. CDR1 and CDR2 (germline): SGHNT, YYREEE (reference sequence). The CDR3 consists of 15 residues. Trimming cost V 2 bases and J 6 bases; bases outside gene matches: 8. The CDR3 region has the DNA TGTGCCAGCAGCTTCCACAGGGGGCGCGAGGCTGAAGCTTTCTTT. The encoded protein is CASSFHRGREAEAFF.

This clone occurred once. The chain couples TRBV2 to TRBJ1-6, with unresolved D. V shed 4 bases and J shed 8 bases, with 15 bases lying between them. Germline values: CDR1 SNHLY, CDR2 FYNNEI. The CDR3 is made up of 15 amino acids. The chain's CDR3 is CASSGPGSGHSPLHF. The CDR3 nucleotides read TGTGCCAGCAGTGGGCCGGGCTCGGGTCATTCACCCCTCCACTTT.

V gene TRBV5-1 combines with J gene TRBJ1-1, with 10 bases fitting TRBD1. This CDR3 is built from 17 residues. V shed 4 bases, J shed 1 base, and the junction held 10 bases outside the gene matches. From germline, CDR1 is SGHRS and CDR2 YFSETQ. The CDR3 here is CASSRGGQGERNTEAFF. Written as DNA, the CDR3 is TGCGCCAGCAGCCGAGGCGGACAGGGGGAGAGGAACACTGAAGCTTTCTTT.

The chain combines TRBV7-9 with TRBJ1-1, with TRBD1 identical over 7 bases. From germline, CDR1 is SEHNR and CDR2 FQNEAQ (reference sequence). Trimming removed 1 base from V and 7 bases from J; junction bases left unmatched: 6. This CDR3 is built from 14 residues. This CDR3 reads CASSLDTGVVEAFF. CDR3 sequence (DNA): TGTGCCAGCAGCTTAGACACAGGGGTAGTTGAAGCTTTCTTT.

On this clone itself: The sample contains more than one DNA sequence encoding this CDR3. The CDR3 DNA sequence: TGTGCCAGCAGCTTAGTTAGGAACACTGAAGCTTTCTTT. Amino acid sequence: CASSLVRNTEAFF. The J gene is TRBJ1-1, the V gene TRBV13, with D unresolved. Trimming shortened V by 1 base and J by 1 base, and 4 bases separated the two germline ends. The germline gives CDR1 PRHDT, CDR2 FYEKMQ (reference sequence). This CDR3 has 13 amino acids.

The chain has TRBV27 and TRBJ2-7; tentatively, D is TRBD1 or TRBD2 (5 bases each). This CDR3 has 14 residues. V lost 0 bases and J lost 7, with 13 bases in between. The germline gives CDR1 MNHEY, CDR2 SMNVEV (reference sequence). The CDR3 DNA follows: TGTGCCAGCAGTTTATCGATTGGGGGTGAAGAGCAGTACTTC. Its translation: CASSLSIGGEEQYF.

The chain is built from TRBV27 and TRBJ1-2; a weak D match, TRBD1 (6 bases). The germline V and J ends were trimmed by 5 bases and 4 bases, with 20 bases remaining between them. Germline V gene lookup returns CDR1 MNHEY and CDR2 SMNVEV (reference sequence). The CDR3 consists of 16 residues. The CDR3 DNA is TGTGCCAGCAGTCCTAATCCGAACAGGGCCTTCTATGGCTACACCTTC. Amino acid sequence: CASSPNPNRAFYGYTF.

This rearrangement joins TRBV6-2 or TRBV6-3 to TRBJ2-3; perhaps D is TRBD1 or TRBD2 (6 bases each). Germline lookup yields CDR1 MNHEY and CDR2 SVGEGT. Deletions cut 5 bases from V and 0 bases from J, with 12 bases between. The CDR3 sequence is 15 residues long. The CDR3 region is CASSLGGGSTDTQYF. The CDR3 DNA follows: TGTGCCAGCAGTCTCGGAGGGGGGAGCACAGATACGCAGTATTTT.

CDR3 sequence (DNA): TGTGCCAGCAGTTACGCCGACGAGAACACTGAAGCTTTCTTT. The encoded protein is CASSYADENTEAFF. This rearrangement joins TRBV6-5 to TRBJ1-1; D ambiguous. The CDR3 runs 14 residues. Germline assignment: CDR1 MNHEY and CDR2 SVGAGI. The germline V and J ends were trimmed by 2 bases and 1 base, with 8 bases remaining between them.

The V gene is TRBV6-5, the J gene TRBJ2-1, with no clear D. The V end was cut by 2 bases, the J end by 6 bases, with 11 bases between. The germline gives CDR1 MNHEY, CDR2 SVGAGI. This CDR3 region has 14 residues. The DNA of the CDR3 is TGTGCCAGCAGTTACGTCAGTATCTTCAATGAGCAGTTCTTC. Its protein is CASSYVSIFNEQFF.